These T cell receptor beta chains were read from a single sample in a study of control samples from healthy donors and cancer patients. Using immunoSEQ multiplex PCR, the repertoire was profiled, and TCRdb retains in-frame clones only, with some absent. The sample has 150,000 to 200,000 clones, approximately 96% seen once. The sequencing sample was made of blood. These receptors all stem from a woman in her 30s in good health. The conserved cysteine and the conserved F or W are not part of the CDR3 here.

cdr3_aa v_call
ASSQDHYNYGYT TRBV4-1
ASSRGQAAHQPQH TRBV6-6
ASSRTSGQSGELF TRBV3-1/TRBV3-2
ASSLAPQGADFLYGYT TRBV5-8
ASSLDPGKTQY TRBV11-2
ASSRGLFLAGSSYNEQF TRBV19
ASSLPVPGYT TRBV7-9
ASSEYTGSNTEAF TRBV6-1
ASSGPDQPQH TRBV18
AWEGRSNTEAF TRBV30
ASSLGLVTDTQY TRBV5-1
ASSPEFSYEQY TRBV27
ASSVGWPDTQY TRBV9
ASSQEVGQGVVNTEAF TRBV4-2
ASSAISRTGNTGELF TRBV9
ASSLIESEPQH TRBV27
ASRESGFSSTDTQY TRBV28
ASTSGQGRGYT TRBV7-2
ASSLRGGGADTQY TRBV4-1
ASSQPGGTNEKLF TRBV7-9
ASSYDGVGELF TRBV5-1
ASSLTGGAPNYGYT TRBV5-6
ASRVPLEQY TRBV2
ASSLWGTGTNTGELF TRBV7-2
ASSVDWGRDTEAF TRBV9
ASVGAGSVQY TRBV6-5
ASSNRDRNYGYT TRBV6-5
ASSIWSLGNMNTEAF TRBV19
ASSQDVRVGETQY TRBV4-1
ASSWTGNNEQF TRBV5-6
ASSDPGYNEQF TRBV2
ASSVGGLKSSGNTIY TRBV9
AISESGFFYGYT TRBV10-3
ACSGGQGAKNTEAF TRBV2
ASRGRTSGRSPNEQF TRBV28
ASSLYRGPNQPQH TRBV27
AISNRETGELF TRBV10-3
ASSLGTGGFRQETQY TRBV5-4
ASSPEYPDTQY TRBV11-2
AIRGGAGTDTQY TRBV10-3
ASSQRQGTNTEAF TRBV4-1
ASSPFPGGQETQY TRBV28
ASSLKVPMMGIQETQY TRBV7-9
ASSQVVDGRGYT TRBV3-1/TRBV3-2
ATSRDPSSYEQY TRBV15
AIGLAGHQETQY TRBV10-3
ASSLNGRATNEKLF TRBV7-3
SARDWGLLF TRBV20-1
ASSSPGQIGADTQY TRBV7-9
ASSLTGTGDEQY TRBV5-1
ASSRRGPRDTEAF TRBV3-1/TRBV3-2
ASSEPGQGLNSPLH TRBV5-4